One and the same sample provided the 2 T cell receptor beta chains below, sequenced in a study of breast tumors, draining lymph nodes, adjacent tissues. TCRdb reprocessed the multiplex PCR reads via MiXCR and lists one record per CDR3 protein. The repertoire holds about 230,000 distinct CDR3 sequences, with around 32% as singletons. Axillary draining lymph nodes of breast cancer patients supplied the node samples. The sequencing input was axillary lymph node tissue. Receptors originate from a female donor with breast cancer. Some clones in this sample may be carry-over from other donors' samples.

This clonotype appeared once. This chain joins TRBV12-3 or TRBV12-4 and TRBJ1-3; tentatively, D is TRBD1 (5 bases). The CDR3 has 17 amino acids. Trimming took 7 bases from V and 3 from J, leaving 22 bases between them. This CDR3 is CASTSGLAGSLGNTIYF. In DNA form, the CDR3 reads TGTGCCAGCACTTCGGGACTAGCGGGATCTCTTGGAAACACCATATATTTT.

On this clonotype: This may be a read error: a much more frequent sequence differs by one nucleotide. Likely a read error: the CDR3 ends without its conserved phenylalanine or tryptophan. The chain employs TRBV7-9 and TRBJ2-7; possibly TRBD2 for D (5 bases). V gave up 1 base and J gave up 3 bases, with 10 bases separating them. Germline V gene lookup returns CDR1 SEHNR and CDR2 FQNEAQ (reference sequence). This CDR3 is 14 amino acids long. The CDR3: CASSLGGVDYEQYL. Written as DNA, the CDR3 is TGTGCCAGCAGCTTAGGGGGAGTGGACTACGAGCAGTACCTC.